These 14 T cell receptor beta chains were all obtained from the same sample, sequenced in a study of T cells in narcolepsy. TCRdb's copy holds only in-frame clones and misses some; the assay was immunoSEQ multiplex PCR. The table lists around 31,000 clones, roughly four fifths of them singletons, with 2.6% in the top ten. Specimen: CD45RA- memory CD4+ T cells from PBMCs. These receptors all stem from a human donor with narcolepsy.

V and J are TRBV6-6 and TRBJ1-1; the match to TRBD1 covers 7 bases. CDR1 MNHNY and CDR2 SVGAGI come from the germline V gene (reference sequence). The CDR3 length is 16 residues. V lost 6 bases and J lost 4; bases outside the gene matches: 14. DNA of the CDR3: TGTGCCAGCAGCCGAACAACGACAGGGAGGAGCACTGAAGCTTTCTTT. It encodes CASSRTTTGRSTEAFF.

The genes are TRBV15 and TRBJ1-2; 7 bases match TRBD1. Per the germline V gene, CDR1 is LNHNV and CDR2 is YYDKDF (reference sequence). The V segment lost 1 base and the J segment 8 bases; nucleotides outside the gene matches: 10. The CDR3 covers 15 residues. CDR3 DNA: TGTGCCACCAGCAGAGGGGACAGTGATATACAGGGCTACACCTTC. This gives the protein CATSRGDSDIQGYTF.

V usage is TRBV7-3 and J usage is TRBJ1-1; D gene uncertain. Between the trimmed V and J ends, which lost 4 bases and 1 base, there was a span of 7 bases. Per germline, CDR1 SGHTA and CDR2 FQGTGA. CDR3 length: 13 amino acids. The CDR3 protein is CASSSQRNTEAFF. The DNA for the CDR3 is TGTGCCAGCAGCTCCCAACGGAACACTGAAGCTTTCTTT.

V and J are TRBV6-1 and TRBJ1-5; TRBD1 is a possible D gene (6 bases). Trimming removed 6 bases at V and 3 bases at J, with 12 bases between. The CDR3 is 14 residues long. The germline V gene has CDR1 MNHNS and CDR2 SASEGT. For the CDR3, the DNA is TGTGCCAGCAGGGGAGGGGGTTACAATCAGCCCCAGCATTTT. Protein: CASRGGGYNQPQHF.

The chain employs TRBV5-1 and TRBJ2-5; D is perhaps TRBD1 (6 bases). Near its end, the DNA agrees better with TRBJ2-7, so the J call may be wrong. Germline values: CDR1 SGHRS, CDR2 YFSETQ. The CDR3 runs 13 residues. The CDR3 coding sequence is TGCGCCAGCAGCAACAGGGTGACCGACGAGCAGTACTTC. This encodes CASSNRVTDEQYF.

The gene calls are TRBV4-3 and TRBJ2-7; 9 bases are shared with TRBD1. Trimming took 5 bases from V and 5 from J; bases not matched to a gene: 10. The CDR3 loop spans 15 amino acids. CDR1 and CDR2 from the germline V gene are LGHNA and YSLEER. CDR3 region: CASSSSWTGADEQYF. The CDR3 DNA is TGCGCCAGCAGCTCTTCCTGGACAGGGGCGGACGAGCAGTACTTC.

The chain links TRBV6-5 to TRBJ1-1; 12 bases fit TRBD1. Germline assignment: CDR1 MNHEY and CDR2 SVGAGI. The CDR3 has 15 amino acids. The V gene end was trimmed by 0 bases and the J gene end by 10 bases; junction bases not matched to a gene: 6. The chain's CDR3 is CASSYSMGTGGAAFF. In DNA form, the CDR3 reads TGTGCCAGCAGTTACTCGATGGGGACAGGGGGCGCAGCTTTCTTT.

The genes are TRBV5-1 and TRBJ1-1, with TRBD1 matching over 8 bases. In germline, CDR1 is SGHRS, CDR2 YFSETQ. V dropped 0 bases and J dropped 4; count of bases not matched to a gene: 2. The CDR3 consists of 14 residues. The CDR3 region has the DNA TGCGCCAGCAGCTTGGGTCAGGGGGCCACTGAAGCTTTCTTT. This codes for CASSLGQGATEAFF.

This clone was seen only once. The CDR3 here is CASTQQASGNTIYF. CDR3 nucleotides: TGTGCCAGTACGCAACAGGCCTCTGGAAACACCATATATTTT. The chain links TRBV19 to TRBJ1-3, with D perhaps TRBD1 (5 bases). The germline V gene encodes CDR1 LNHDA and CDR2 SQIVND (reference sequence). The CDR3 loop spans 14 amino acids. Deletions cut 7 bases from V and 0 bases from J, with 10 bases between.

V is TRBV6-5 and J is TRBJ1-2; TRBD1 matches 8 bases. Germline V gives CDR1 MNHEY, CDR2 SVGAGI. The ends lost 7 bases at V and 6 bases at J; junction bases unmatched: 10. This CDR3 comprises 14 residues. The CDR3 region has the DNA TGTGCCAGCATTCAAGGCAGGGGGCTCGATGGCTACACCTTC. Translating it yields CASIQGRGLDGYTF.

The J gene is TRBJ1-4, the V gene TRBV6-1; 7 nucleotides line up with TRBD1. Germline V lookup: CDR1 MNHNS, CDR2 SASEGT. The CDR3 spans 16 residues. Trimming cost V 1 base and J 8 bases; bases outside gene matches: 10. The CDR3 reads CASSEGRGQSKEKLFF. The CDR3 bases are TGTGCCAGCAGTGAAGGGAGGGGACAGTCAAAAGAAAAACTGTTTTTT.

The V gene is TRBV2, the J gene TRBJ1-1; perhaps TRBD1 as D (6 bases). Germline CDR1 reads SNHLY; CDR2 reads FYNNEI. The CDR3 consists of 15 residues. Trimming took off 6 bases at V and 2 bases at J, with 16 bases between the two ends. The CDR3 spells CASRLDSAGNTEAFF. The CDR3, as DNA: TGTGCCAGCAGGCTGGACAGCGCTGGCAACACTGAAGCTTTCTTT.

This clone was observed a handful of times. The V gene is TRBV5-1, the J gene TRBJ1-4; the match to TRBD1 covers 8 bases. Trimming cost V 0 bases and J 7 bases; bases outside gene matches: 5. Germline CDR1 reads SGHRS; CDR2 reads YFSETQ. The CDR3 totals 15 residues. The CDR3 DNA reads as TGCGCCAGCAGCTTGGCGGGGCAGGGGGCTGAAAAACTGTTTTTT. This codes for CASSLAGQGAEKLFF.

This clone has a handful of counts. CDR3 in DNA: TGTGCCAGCAGCCAAGATTATGGGGTTTCGGGTAATTCACCCCTCCACTTT. This sequence encodes CASSQDYGVSGNSPLHF. V gene TRBV14 combines with J gene TRBJ1-6; D call uncertain. The V gene's germline CDR1 is SGHDN and CDR2 FVKESK. Trimming shortened V by 0 bases and J by 6 bases, and 15 bases separated the two germline ends. This CDR3 has 17 amino acids.